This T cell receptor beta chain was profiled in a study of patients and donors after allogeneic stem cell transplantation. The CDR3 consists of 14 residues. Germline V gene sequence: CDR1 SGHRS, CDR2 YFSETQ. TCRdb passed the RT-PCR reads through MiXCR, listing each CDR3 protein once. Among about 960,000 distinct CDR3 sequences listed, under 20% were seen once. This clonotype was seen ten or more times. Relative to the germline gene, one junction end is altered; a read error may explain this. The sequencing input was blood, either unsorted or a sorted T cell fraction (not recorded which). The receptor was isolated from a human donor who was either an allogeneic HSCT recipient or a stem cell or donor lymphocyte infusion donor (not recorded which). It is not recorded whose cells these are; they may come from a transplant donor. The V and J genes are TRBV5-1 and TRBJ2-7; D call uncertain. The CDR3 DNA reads TGTGCCAGCAGTTTATCGGGCTCCTCCTACGAGCAGTACTTC. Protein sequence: CASSLSGSSYEQYF.